One sample yielded the 10 T cell receptor beta chains listed below, sequenced in a study of control samples from healthy donors and cancer patients. Assay: immunoSEQ multiplex PCR; the TCRdb copy retains only in-frame clones and omits some. The table lists 35,000 to 40,000 clones, around four fifths of them singletons. The sequenced sample consisted of PBMCs. The receptors stem from a woman aged 55-75 years with lung cancer.

V usage is TRBV18 and J usage is TRBJ1-2; D unresolved. CDR1 is KGHSH and CDR2 is LQKENI in the germline V gene. CDR3 length: 14 residues. Trimming cost V 5 bases and J 1 base, with 11 bases left between them. The CDR3 sequence: CASSSARVNYGYTF. In DNA, the CDR3 is TGTGCCAGCTCATCCGCTAGGGTTAACTATGGCTACACCTTC.

The J gene is TRBJ2-1, the V gene TRBV7-2; 7 positions agree with TRBD2. Germline values: CDR1 SGHTA, CDR2 FQGNSA. CDR3 size: 15 residues. V was pared by 2 bases and J by 8 bases, with 9 bases of the junction left unmatched. CDR3 coding DNA: TGTGCCAGCAGCTTAAGAGCGGGATCTTTCGATGAGCAGTTCTTC. It yields the protein CASSLRAGSFDEQFF.

V usage is TRBV7-2 and J usage is TRBJ1-5; no definite D call. With 2 bases removed from V and 1 base from J, the gap between germline ends came to 9 bases. Germline assignment: CDR1 SGHTA and CDR2 FQGNSA. This CDR3 region has 15 residues. As DNA, the CDR3 is TGTGCCAGCAGCTTAACTATAAGCAGCAATCAGCCCCAGCATTTT. Translating gives CASSLTISSNQPQHF.

This clone was recorded once. The CDR3 spells CASILTGGNQPQHF. DNA of the CDR3: TGTGCCAGTATTCTTACGGGGGGCAATCAGCCCCAGCATTTT. J is TRBJ1-5 and V is TRBV19, with D possibly being TRBD1 (5 bases). Per the germline V gene, CDR1 is LNHDA and CDR2 is SQIVND (reference sequence). V shed 7 bases and J shed 2 bases, with 12 bases lying between them. CDR3 length: 14 amino acids.

The J gene is TRBJ1-1, the V gene TRBV12-3 or TRBV12-4; D remains unclear. Trimming removed 6 bases from V and 7 bases from J, with 9 bases in between. This CDR3 comprises 11 residues. The CDR3, as DNA: TGTGCCAGCAGGCTGCAGGTTGAAGCTTTCTTT. Amino acids: CASRLQVEAFF.

The gene calls are TRBV10-3 and TRBJ1-1; 7 positions agree with TRBD1. This CDR3 has 14 amino acids. With V trimmed by 7 bases and J by 2 bases, 7 bases remained unmatched. The V gene's germline CDR1 is ENHRY and CDR2 SYGVKD. CDR3 in amino acids: CAITNRGSNTEAFF. The CDR3 region has the DNA TGTGCCATCACCAACAGGGGTTCTAACACTGAAGCTTTCTTT.

The chain is built from TRBV19 and TRBJ1-6, with D possibly matching TRBD1 (5 bases). V lost 3 bases to trimming and J lost 13 bases, with 16 bases between them. Germline V CDR1 and CDR2: LNHDA, SQIVND (reference sequence). This CDR3 is built from 14 residues. CDR3 sequence (DNA): TGTGCCAGTAGTATCGGGGACGAAAATATGCCCCTCCACTTT. This gives the protein CASSIGDENMPLHF.

The gene calls are TRBV3-1 (or the pseudogene TRBV3-2) and TRBJ2-3; possibly TRBD2 for D (7 bases). CDR3 length equals 16 residues. Germline CDR1 reads LGHDT; CDR2 reads YNNKEL (reference sequence). Trimming stripped 0 bases from V and 0 bases from J, with 10 bases between. As DNA, the CDR3 is TGTGCCAGCAGCCAAGAGCGGGGGCTCAGCACAGATACGCAGTATTTT. Translating gives CASSQERGLSTDTQYF.

The rearrangement joins TRBV3-1 (or the pseudogene TRBV3-2) to TRBJ2-5, with unresolved D. Trimming removed 1 base from V and 4 bases from J, with 10 bases in between. The CDR3 runs 14 residues. From germline, CDR1 is LGHDT and CDR2 YNNKEL (reference sequence). The CDR3 nucleotides read TGTGCCAGCAGCCAAGGCAATGATCGAGAGACCCAGTACTTC. It is translated as CASSQGNDRETQYF.

The CDR3 loop is CASSHNYGQHGYTF. Here the CDR3 DNA reads TGTGCCAGCAGCCATAATTATGGACAGCATGGCTACACCTTC. The chain uses TRBV3-1 (or the pseudogene TRBV3-2) and TRBJ1-2, with a weak D call TRBD1 (6 bases). V lost 3 bases and J lost 6, with 14 bases in between. The CDR3 loop spans 14 amino acids. Germline V lookup: CDR1 LGHDT, CDR2 YNNKEL (reference sequence).